Included here is one TCR beta chain sequence, with context. Study processing details: Amplification with reference gene primers provided the estimates of nucleated cell counts. The table came from immunoSEQ multiplex PCR; TCRdb's copy has only in-frame clones and leaves some out. The V and J calls and clone size were taken over from that table, and D and trimming were inferred from the DNA. The sample lists around 300,000 clones; roughly 88% were seen once. The source of the sample is a study of blood T cell repertoires in COVID-19. In the study overall: COVID-19 samples, acute and convalescent, were from the United States, Italy and Spain. Sample material is recorded as cDNA or gDNA derived from T cells, B-cell-depleted T cells, or PBMCs.

The CDR3 runs to 15 residues. J lost 7 bases, V lost 0 bases, and 3 bases had no gene match. The germline V gene encodes CDR1 MNHNS and CDR2 SASEGT. The sequence derives from a woman in her 70s with acute or convalescent COVID-19. The source material was peripheral blood. This rearrangement joins TRBV6-1 to TRBJ1-6; 7 bases are shared with TRBD1. CDR3 residues: CASSEADRANSPLHF. As DNA, the CDR3 is TGTGCCAGCAGTGAAGCTGACAGGGCGAATTCACCCCTCCACTTT.